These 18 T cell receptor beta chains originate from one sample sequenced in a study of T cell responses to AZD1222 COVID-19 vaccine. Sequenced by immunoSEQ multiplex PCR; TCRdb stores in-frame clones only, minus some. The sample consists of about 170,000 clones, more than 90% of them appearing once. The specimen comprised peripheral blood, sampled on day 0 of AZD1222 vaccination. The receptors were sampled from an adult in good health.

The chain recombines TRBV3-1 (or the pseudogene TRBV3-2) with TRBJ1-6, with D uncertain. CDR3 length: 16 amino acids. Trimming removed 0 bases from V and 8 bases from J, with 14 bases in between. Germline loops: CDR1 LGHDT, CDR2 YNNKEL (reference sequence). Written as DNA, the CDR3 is TGTGCCAGCAGCCAAGATCCGGGGAAACGGGATTCACCCCTCCACTTT. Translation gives CASSQDPGKRDSPLHF.

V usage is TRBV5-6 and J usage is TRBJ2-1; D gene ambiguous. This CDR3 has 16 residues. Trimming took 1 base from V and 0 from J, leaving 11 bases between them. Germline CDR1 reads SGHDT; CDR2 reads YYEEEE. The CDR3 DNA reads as TGTGCCAGCAGCTTGTCCTCGGCGGACTCCTACAATGAGCAGTTCTTC. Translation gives CASSLSSADSYNEQFF. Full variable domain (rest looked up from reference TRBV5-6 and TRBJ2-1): DAGVTQSPTHLIKTRGQQVTLRCSPKSGHDTVSWYQQALGQGPQFIFQYYEEEERQRGNFPDRFSGHQFPNYSSELNVNALLLGDSALYLCASSLSSADSYNEQFFGPGTRLTVL.

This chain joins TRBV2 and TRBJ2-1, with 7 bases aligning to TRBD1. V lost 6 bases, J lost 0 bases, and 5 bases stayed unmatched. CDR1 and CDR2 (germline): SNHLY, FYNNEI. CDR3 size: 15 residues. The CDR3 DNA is TGTGCCAGCAGGGCCCCAGGGGGCTCCTACAATGAGCAGTTCTTC. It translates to CASRAPGGSYNEQFF.

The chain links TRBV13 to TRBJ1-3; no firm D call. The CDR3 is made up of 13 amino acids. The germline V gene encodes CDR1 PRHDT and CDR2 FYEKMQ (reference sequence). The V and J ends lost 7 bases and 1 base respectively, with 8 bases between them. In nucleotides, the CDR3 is TGTGCCAGCAACCGACGGTCTGGAAACACCATATATTTT. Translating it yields CASNRRSGNTIYF.

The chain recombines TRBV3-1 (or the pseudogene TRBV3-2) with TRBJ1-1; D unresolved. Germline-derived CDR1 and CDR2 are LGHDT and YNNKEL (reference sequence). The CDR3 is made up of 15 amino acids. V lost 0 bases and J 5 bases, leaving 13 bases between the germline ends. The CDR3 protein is CASSQDPGWATEAFF. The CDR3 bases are TGTGCCAGCAGCCAAGATCCCGGCTGGGCAACTGAAGCTTTCTTT.

The DNA of the CDR3 is TGTGCCAGTAGACAGGCGGGACGGACTAATCAGCCCCAGCATTTT. Its translation is CASRQAGRTNQPQHF. The chain employs TRBV19 and TRBJ1-5, with D perhaps TRBD1 (5 bases). Trimming took off 6 bases at V and 4 bases at J, with 16 bases between the two ends. CDR1 and CDR2 (germline): LNHDA, SQIVND (reference sequence). The CDR3 covers 15 residues.

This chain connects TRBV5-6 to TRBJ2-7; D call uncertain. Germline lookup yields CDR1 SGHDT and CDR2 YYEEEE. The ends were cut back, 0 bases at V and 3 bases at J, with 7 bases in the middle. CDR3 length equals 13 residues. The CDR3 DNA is TGTGCCAGCAGCTTGGTGGACCTCTACGAGCAGTACTTC. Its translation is CASSLVDLYEQYF. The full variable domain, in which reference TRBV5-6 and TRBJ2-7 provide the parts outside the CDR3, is DAGVTQSPTHLIKTRGQQVTLRCSPKSGHDTVSWYQQALGQGPQFIFQYYEEEERQRGNFPDRFSGHQFPNYSSELNVNALLLGDSALYLCASSLVDLYEQYFGPGTRLTVT.

The CDR3 bases are TGTGCCAGCAGATCGGACAGGAGCTACACCTTC. Translation gives CASRSDRSYTF. The chain is built from TRBV6-5 and TRBJ1-2; 7 bases match TRBD1. The germline V gene encodes CDR1 MNHEY and CDR2 SVGAGI. There are 11 residues in the CDR3. J gave up 9 bases and V 6 bases, and 4 bases lay outside the gene matches.

The CDR3 here is CASSRQRDSYEQYF. CDR3 nucleotides: TGTGCCAGCAGCCGACAGCGCGACTCCTACGAGCAGTACTTC. The V gene is TRBV6-6, the J gene TRBJ2-7; D perhaps matches TRBD1 (5 bases). CDR1 is MNHNY, CDR2 SVGAGI, per germline (reference sequence). V lost 6 bases, J lost 0 bases, and 12 bases lay in between. This CDR3 is 14 amino acids long.

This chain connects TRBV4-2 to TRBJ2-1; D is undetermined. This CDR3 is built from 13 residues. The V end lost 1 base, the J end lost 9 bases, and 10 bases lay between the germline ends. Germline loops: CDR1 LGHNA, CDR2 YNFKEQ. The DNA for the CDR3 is TGTGCCAGCAGCCAAGGAGAGCCTGGTGAGCAGTTCTTC. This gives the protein CASSQGEPGEQFF.

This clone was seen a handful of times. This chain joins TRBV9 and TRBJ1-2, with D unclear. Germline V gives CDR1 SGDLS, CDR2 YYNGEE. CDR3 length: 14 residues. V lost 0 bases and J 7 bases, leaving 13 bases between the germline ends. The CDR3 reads CASSVARGFGGYTF. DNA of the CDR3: TGTGCCAGCAGCGTAGCACGAGGTTTTGGTGGCTACACCTTC.

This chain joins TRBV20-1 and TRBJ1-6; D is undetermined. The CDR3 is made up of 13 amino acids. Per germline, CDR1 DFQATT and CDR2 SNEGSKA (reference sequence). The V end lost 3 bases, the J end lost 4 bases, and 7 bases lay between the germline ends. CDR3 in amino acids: CSASRAYNSPLHF. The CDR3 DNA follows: TGCAGTGCTAGTAGGGCTTATAATTCACCCCTCCACTTT.

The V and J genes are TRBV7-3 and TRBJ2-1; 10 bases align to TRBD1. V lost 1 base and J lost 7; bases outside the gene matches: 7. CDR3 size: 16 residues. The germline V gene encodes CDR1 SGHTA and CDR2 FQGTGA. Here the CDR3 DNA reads TGTGCCAGCAGCTTAATGTGGGACAGGGGTGAAAATGAGCAGTTCTTC. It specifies CASSLMWDRGENEQFF.

The CDR3 nucleotides are TGTGCCAGCAGCCAAGGGCGGACAGTTGGACACGAGCAGTACTTC. Its translation is CASSQGRTVGHEQYF. The chain is built from TRBV3-1 (or the pseudogene TRBV3-2) and TRBJ2-7; D might be TRBD1 (6 bases). Trimming pared 1 base from V and 5 bases from J, leaving 15 bases between. This CDR3 has 15 amino acids. Germline CDR1 LGHDT, CDR2 YNNKEL (reference sequence).

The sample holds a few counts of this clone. The CDR3: CASSETSGSHNEQFF. CDR3 nucleotide sequence: TGTGCCAGCAGTGAAACTAGCGGGAGCCACAATGAGCAGTTCTTC. The V gene is TRBV6-4, the J gene TRBJ2-1, with 11 bases identical to TRBD2. Germline CDR1 reads MRHNA; CDR2 reads SNTAGT. The CDR3 contains 15 residues. V lost 3 bases to trimming and J lost 5 bases; unmatched junction nucleotides: 3.

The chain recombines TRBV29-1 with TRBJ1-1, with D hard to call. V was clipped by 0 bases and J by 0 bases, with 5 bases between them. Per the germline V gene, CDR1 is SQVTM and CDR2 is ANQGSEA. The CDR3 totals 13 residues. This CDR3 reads CSVEEGMNTEAFF. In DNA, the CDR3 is TGCAGCGTTGAAGAGGGAATGAACACTGAAGCTTTCTTT.

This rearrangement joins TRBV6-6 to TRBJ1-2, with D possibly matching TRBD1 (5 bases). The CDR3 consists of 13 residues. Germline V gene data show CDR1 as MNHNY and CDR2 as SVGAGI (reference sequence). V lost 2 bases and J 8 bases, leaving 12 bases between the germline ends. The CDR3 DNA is TGTGCCAGCAGTTACGCGGGGGGGTTAGGCTACACCTTC. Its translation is CASSYAGGLGYTF.

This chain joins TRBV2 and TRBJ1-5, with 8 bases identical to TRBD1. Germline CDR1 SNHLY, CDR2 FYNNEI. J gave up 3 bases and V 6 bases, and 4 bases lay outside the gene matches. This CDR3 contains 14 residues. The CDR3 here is CASSRQGPNQPQHF. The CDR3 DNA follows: TGTGCCAGCAGCCGACAGGGGCCCAATCAGCCCCAGCATTTT.